This passage covers 29 T cell receptor beta chains from one sample sequenced in a study of blood T cells in healthy people across ages. Alongside a J-beta primer mix, a sample-barcoded 5' primer served in a second PCR lasting roughly 6 to 12 cycles. Via MiXCR, TCRdb re-called the 5' RACE reads, giving one row per CDR3 protein. This table has about 580,000 distinct CDR3 sequences, around half appearing once. Sequencing was done on a sample of blood. The receptors were gathered from a man older than 75 in good health.

The table lists this clonotype with a few counts. The rearrangement joins TRBV18 to TRBJ2-7, with D maybe TRBD2 (5 bases). Germline V gene lookup returns CDR1 KGHSH and CDR2 LQKENI. The V end lost 2 bases, the J end lost 0 bases, and 17 bases lay between the germline ends. The CDR3 extends over 17 amino acids. In DNA form, the CDR3 reads TGTGCCAGCTCACCAGGTTTAGGCAGACTACCCTCCTACGAGCAGTACTTC. Amino acids: CASSPGLGRLPSYEQYF. The full variable domain, with the rest looked up from reference TRBV18 and TRBJ2-7, is NAGVMQNPRHLVRRRGQEARLRCSPMKGHSHVYWYRQLPEEGLKFMVYLQKENIIDESGMPKERFSAEFPKEGPSILRIQQVVRGDSAAYFCASSPGLGRLPSYEQYFGPGTRLTVT.

The V gene is TRBV20-1, the J gene TRBJ2-7, with 8 positions matching TRBD2. This CDR3 has 13 amino acids. V shed 8 bases and J 5 bases; nucleotides not matched to a gene: 11. Germline CDR1 is DFQATT and CDR2 is SNEGSKA (reference sequence). In DNA, the CDR3 is TGCAGTTCGATAAGCGGGAGTTCTCACGAGCAGTACTTC. It specifies CSSISGSSHEQYF.

The V gene is TRBV7-2, the J gene TRBJ2-2, with TRBD2 matching over 9 bases. CDR1 is SGHTA and CDR2 is FQGNSA in the germline V gene. V shed 5 bases, J shed 0 bases, and the junction held 4 bases outside the gene matches. There are 16 residues in the CDR3. CDR3: CASSRAGGTNTGELFF. CDR3 DNA: TGTGCCAGCAGCCGAGCGGGAGGAACGAACACCGGGGAGCTGTTTTTT.

This clonotype was counted only a few times. The gene calls are TRBV11-2 and TRBJ2-1; unclear D gene. Germline CDR1 SGHAT, CDR2 FQNNGV. V was trimmed by 4 bases and J by 9 bases, leaving 10 bases between them. The CDR3 has 12 amino acids. This CDR3 is CASSYQGPEQFF. Here the CDR3 DNA reads TGTGCCAGCAGCTATCAAGGCCCTGAGCAGTTCTTC.

Here the CDR3 reads CSASLGSRPDTQYF. The DNA for the CDR3 is TGCAGTGCTAGTCTCGGGAGTAGGCCAGATACGCAGTATTTT. V is TRBV20-1 and J is TRBJ2-3, with a possible D match to TRBD2 (6 bases). Germline V gene data show CDR1 as DFQATT and CDR2 as SNEGSKA (reference sequence). Deletions cut 3 bases from V and 4 bases from J, with 14 bases between. The length of the CDR3 is 14 residues.

This clonotype was observed a few times. This rearrangement joins TRBV29-1 to TRBJ2-5; 9 positions match TRBD2. In germline, CDR1 is SQVTM, CDR2 ANQGSEA. The CDR3 has 15 amino acids. Trimming removed 5 bases from V and 0 bases from J; junction bases left unmatched: 7. CDR3 protein: CSVQGRLADQETQYF. CDR3 nucleotide sequence: TGCAGCGTTCAAGGGAGACTAGCGGACCAAGAGACCCAGTACTTC. Full variable domain (remainder filled in from reference TRBV29-1 and TRBJ2-5): SAVISQKPSRDICQRGTSLTIQCQVDSQVTMMFWYRQQPGQSLTLIATANQGSEATYESGFVIDKFPISRPNLTFSTLTVSNMSPEDSSIYLCSVQGRLADQETQYFGPGTRLLVL.

The chain uses TRBV7-2 and TRBJ1-1, with TRBD1 identical over 7 bases. This CDR3 region has 16 residues. Losses at the gene ends were 5 bases for V and 4 bases for J; bases not matched to a gene: 13. Germline loops: CDR1 SGHTA, CDR2 FQGNSA. The CDR3 region has the DNA TGTGCCAGCAGCCTTAGCGTGGTACAGGGGTCCACTGAAGCTTTCTTT. Translating gives CASSLSVVQGSTEAFF.

This clonotype was counted many times. The rearrangement links TRBV29-1 to TRBJ2-7; tentative D call: TRBD2 (6 bases). Germline V CDR1 and CDR2: SQVTM, ANQGSEA. This CDR3 is 14 amino acids long. The germline V and J ends were trimmed by 8 bases and 1 base, with 18 bases remaining between them. CDR3 sequence reads: CSPSPGGISYEQYF. CDR3 bases: TGCAGCCCATCCCCCGGGGGTATATCCTACGAGCAGTACTTC.

The chain employs TRBV14 and TRBJ1-2, with 7 bases fitting TRBD1. Per germline, CDR1 SGHDN and CDR2 FVKESK. The CDR3 consists of 14 residues. J was trimmed by 8 bases and V by 1 base; bases with no gene match: 7. The CDR3 bases are TGTGCCAGCAGCCAAGTTCGGACAGGAGGCGGCTACACCTTC. This translates into CASSQVRTGGGYTF.

This rearrangement joins TRBV12-3 or TRBV12-4 to TRBJ1-2; TRBD1 matches 7 bases. After removal of 6 bases from V and 8 bases from J, the junction contained 15 bases not matched to a gene. This CDR3 spans 15 amino acids. CDR3: CASSLRTGVMGGYTF. In DNA form, the CDR3 reads TGTGCCAGCAGCCTCAGGACAGGAGTGATGGGGGGCTACACCTTC.

This chain joins TRBV6-2 or TRBV6-3 and TRBJ2-1; D gene ambiguous. V lost 7 bases and J 2 bases, leaving 9 bases between the germline ends. The CDR3 is 13 residues long. The germline gives CDR1 MNHEY, CDR2 SVGEGT. For the CDR3, the DNA is TGTGCCAGCACTAGAGGACCCTACAATGAGCAGTTCTTC. Its protein product is CASTRGPYNEQFF.

This clonotype was detected a few times. The chain uses TRBV28 and TRBJ2-7, with D maybe TRBD2 (6 bases). The CDR3 length is 14 residues. CDR1 and CDR2 (germline): MDHEN, SYDVKM. Trimming shortened V by 4 bases and J by 4 bases, and 14 bases separated the two germline ends. The CDR3 is CASSSPGTHYEQYF. The CDR3 bases are TGTGCCAGCAGTTCCCCCGGGACTCATTACGAGCAGTACTTC.

The chain has TRBV25-1 and TRBJ2-4; 9 bases line up with TRBD1. The J call may be wrong; the DNA end is better matched by TRBJ2-7. Germline V gene data show CDR1 as MGHDK and CDR2 as SYGVNS. The CDR3 is made up of 16 amino acids. In nucleotides, the CDR3 is TGTGCCAGCAGCCCTATCTACGGGACAGGGAGCAACGAGCAGTACTTC. Translating it yields CASSPIYGTGSNEQYF.

The chain is built from TRBV12-3 or TRBV12-4 and TRBJ2-1; D is possibly TRBD2 (5 bases). Trimming cost V 8 bases and J 3 bases, with 20 bases left between them. The CDR3 consists of 16 residues. Here the CDR3 DNA reads TGTGCCAGCTCCTCGAGGGCGACGAACTTCTACAATGAGCAGTTCTTC. This encodes CASSSRATNFYNEQFF.

The chain couples TRBV18 to TRBJ2-5, with D unclear. The CDR3 extends over 13 amino acids. V was pared by 5 bases and J by 3 bases, with 10 bases between. The germline CDR1 and CDR2 sequences are KGHSH and LQKENI. CDR3 bases: TGTGCCAGCTCAAAGAATATTGAAGAGACCCAGTACTTC. Its protein is CASSKNIEETQYF.

Only a few counts were recorded for this clonotype. The V call is TRBV6-2 or TRBV6-3, the J call TRBJ2-1, with D hard to call. V shed 0 bases and J shed 4 bases, with 16 bases lying between them. The CDR3 covers 17 residues. Germline lookup yields CDR1 MNHEY and CDR2 SVGEGT. The CDR3 sequence: CASSYSIDPNPYNEQFF. The DNA of the CDR3 is TGTGCCAGCAGTTACTCGATAGACCCCAACCCTTACAATGAGCAGTTCTTC.

The V and J genes are TRBV5-1 and TRBJ2-2; 12 nucleotides match TRBD2. The CDR3 has 17 amino acids. Germline lookup yields CDR1 SGHRS and CDR2 YFSETQ. V lost 0 bases to trimming and J lost 4 bases; unmatched junction nucleotides: 4. Here the CDR3 reads CASSLGLAGVRTGELFF. The CDR3 DNA follows: TGCGCCAGCAGCTTGGGACTAGCGGGAGTTCGCACCGGGGAGCTGTTTTTT.

The V and J genes are TRBV7-2 and TRBJ2-2; 10 bases align to TRBD2. Trimming cost V 5 bases and J 0 bases; bases outside gene matches: 3. Germline values: CDR1 SGHTA, CDR2 FQGNSA. The CDR3 length is 16 residues. As DNA, the CDR3 is TGTGCCAGCAGCCTAACTAGCGGGACGAACACCGGGGAGCTGTTTTTT. This codes for CASSLTSGTNTGELFF.

Comment on this clonotype: One end of the junction fails to match germline, which may point to a read error. The J gene is TRBJ2-1, the V gene TRBV7-7, with 13 bases aligning to TRBD2. The CDR3 has 19 amino acids. CDR1 SSHAT and CDR2 FNYEAQ come from the germline V gene (reference sequence). CDR3: CASSPRTSGSSLSYNEQFF. CDR3 bases: TGTGCTAGCAGCCCGCGGACTAGCGGGAGTTCCCTATCCTACAATGAGCAGTTCTTC.

This clonotype showed up just a few times. The V gene is TRBV29-1, the J gene TRBJ2-7; TRBD2 might be the D (5 bases). The germline CDR1 and CDR2 sequences are SQVTM and ANQGSEA. The ends were cut back, 4 bases at V and 4 bases at J, with 20 bases in the middle. The CDR3 runs 15 residues. In DNA form, the CDR3 reads TGCAGCGTTGCGGGGAAAGGTAGTACTCGGTACGAGCAGTACTTC. Translation: CSVAGKGSTRYEQYF.

This clonotype was counted between two and nine times. The V and J genes are TRBV5-1 and TRBJ2-7, with no clear D. The CDR3 sequence is 11 residues long. The V gene's germline CDR1 is SGHRS and CDR2 YFSETQ. Between the trimmed V and J ends, which lost 5 bases and 4 bases, there was a span of 7 bases. CDR3 region: CASRAGYEQYF. CDR3 bases: TGCGCCAGCAGGGCTGGGTACGAGCAGTACTTC. Together with reference TRBV5-1 and TRBJ2-7, the CDR3 gives the full variable domain: KAGVTQTPRYLIKTRGQQVTLSCSPISGHRSVSWYQQTPGQGLQFLFEYFSETQRNKGNFPGRFSGRQFSNSRSEMNVSTLELGDSALYLCASRAGYEQYFGPGTRLTVT.

The J gene is TRBJ1-2, the V gene TRBV5-1; tentatively, D is TRBD1 (5 bases). The germline V and J ends were trimmed by 2 bases and 6 bases, with 20 bases remaining between them. This CDR3 spans 16 amino acids. Germline V gives CDR1 SGHRS, CDR2 YFSETQ. The CDR3 here is CASSFGLGRAADGYTF. The CDR3, as DNA: TGCGCCAGCAGCTTTGGGTTGGGCAGGGCGGCTGATGGCTACACCTTC.

As for this clonotype: This may arise from a read error, as a much more abundant clone is one base away. The DNA of the CDR3 is TGTACCAGCAGCTCCACAGGGGGCCTCGGCGGCTACACCTTC. Translating gives CTSSSTGGLGGYTF. The chain has TRBV7-9 and TRBJ1-2; 9 bases map to TRBD1. This CDR3 region has 14 residues. Germline CDR1 SEHNR, CDR2 FQNEAQ (reference sequence).

J is TRBJ2-1 and V is TRBV29-1; a possible D gene is TRBD2 (6 bases). V gave up 8 bases and J gave up 2 bases, with 19 bases separating them. The length of the CDR3 is 15 residues. The germline V gene encodes CDR1 SQVTM and CDR2 ANQGSEA. CDR3 bases: TGCAGCCTCGCCTGGGGGACTGGCCCCTACAATGAGCAGTTCTTC. It translates to CSLAWGTGPYNEQFF.

The rearrangement joins TRBV7-8 to TRBJ2-1; D remains unclear. This CDR3 is 12 amino acids long. Trimming removed 7 bases from V and 9 bases from J, with 13 bases in between. Germline V gene data show CDR1 as SGHVS and CDR2 as FQNEAQ. The CDR3 DNA reads TGTGCCAGCATTCCCCGTCCGGGTGAGCAGTTCTTC. It is translated as CASIPRPGEQFF.

This chain joins TRBV20-1 and TRBJ2-5; D is ambiguous. V was shortened by 4 bases and J by 1 base, with 16 bases between the two germline ends. The CDR3 spans 15 residues. CDR1 is DFQATT, CDR2 SNEGSKA, per germline (reference sequence). The CDR3 bases are TGCAGTGCTACGCTACCAGCGCCCTTCCAAGAGACCCAGTACTTC. Amino acids: CSATLPAPFQETQYF.

This clonotype was picked up a small number of times. The chain is built from TRBV28 and TRBJ2-3, with 12 positions matching TRBD2. The germline CDR1 and CDR2 sequences are MDHEN and SYDVKM. The CDR3 runs 17 residues. With V trimmed by 10 bases and J by 3 bases, 14 bases remained unmatched. CDR3 sequence: CATRSASGRAPTDTQYF. CDR3 nucleotide sequence: TGTGCCACCAGATCCGCTAGCGGGAGGGCCCCTACAGATACGCAGTATTTT.

The chain recombines TRBV5-1 with TRBJ2-7; 12 bases match TRBD2. Trimming removed 2 bases from V and 6 bases from J; junction bases left unmatched: 6. This CDR3 has 15 amino acids. Germline V CDR1 and CDR2: SGHRS, YFSETQ. CDR3 in DNA: TGCGCCAGCAGCTTCAGACTAGCGGGAGAGGGCGAGCAGTACTTC. Its protein product is CASSFRLAGEGEQYF.

The chain carries TRBV7-2 and TRBJ2-1, with D possibly matching TRBD1 (6 bases). Germline CDR1 reads SGHTA; CDR2 reads FQGNSA. The CDR3 totals 14 residues. Trimming removed 4 bases at V and 5 bases at J, with 12 bases between. As DNA, the CDR3 is TGTGCCAGCAGCTATAACAGGGCCAACAATGAGCAGTTCTTC. This translates into CASSYNRANNEQFF.